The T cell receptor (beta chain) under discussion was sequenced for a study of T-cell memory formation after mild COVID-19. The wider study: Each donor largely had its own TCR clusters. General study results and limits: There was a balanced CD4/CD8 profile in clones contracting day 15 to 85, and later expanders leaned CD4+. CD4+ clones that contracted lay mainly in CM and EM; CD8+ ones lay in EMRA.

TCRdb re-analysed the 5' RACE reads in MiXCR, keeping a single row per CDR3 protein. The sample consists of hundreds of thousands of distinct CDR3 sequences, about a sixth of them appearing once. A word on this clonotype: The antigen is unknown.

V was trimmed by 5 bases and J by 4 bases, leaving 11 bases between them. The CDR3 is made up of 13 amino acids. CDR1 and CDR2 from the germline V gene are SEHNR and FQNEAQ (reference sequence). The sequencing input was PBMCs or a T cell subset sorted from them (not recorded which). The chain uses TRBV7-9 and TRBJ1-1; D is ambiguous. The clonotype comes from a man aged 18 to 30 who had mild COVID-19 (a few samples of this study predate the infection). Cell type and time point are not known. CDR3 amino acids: CASSPPFSTEAFF. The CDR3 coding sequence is TGTGCCAGCAGCCCGCCTTTTTCCACTGAAGCTTTCTTT.